The rows below give T cell receptor beta chains drawn from one sample of a study of spatial heterogeneity in lung cancer. TCRdb processed the 5' RACE reads anew with MiXCR; each CDR3 protein has one entry. The sample includes roughly 10,000 distinct CDR3 sequences, around 22% of them seen just once. The sequencing used PBMCs, collected at surgery. Receptors originate from a female donor with early-stage non-small cell lung cancer. Both conserved end residues are part of each CDR3. D genes are given only for firm matches. Clone sizes are given selectively: once, few, many, or a class where the clone is expanded.

.	TRBV5-1	many	TRBJ2-6	TGCGCCAGCAGCTTGGCGGGGATCCTCTCTGGGGCCAACGTCCTGACTTTC	CASSLAGILSGANVLTF
TRBD2	TRBV28	.	TRBJ2-2	TGTGCCAGCAGAAGGGGACTAGCGTCAACCGGGGAGCTGTTTTTT	CASRRGLASTGELFF
.	TRBV12-3/TRBV12-4	few	TRBJ2-5	TGTGCCAGCAGTTCCTGGGGGAGAGAGACCCAGTACTTC	CASSSWGRETQYF
.	TRBV11-2	.	TRBJ2-4	TGTGCCAGCAGCTTCCCTCGGGGGGCAACACTAGCCAAAAACATTCAGTACTTC	CASSFPRGATLAKNIQYF
.	TRBV5-1	few	TRBJ1-5	TGCGCCAGCAGCTTGGCGGGTAATCAGCCCCAGCATTTT	CASSLAGNQPQHF
TRBD2	TRBV11-3	few	TRBJ2-3	TGTGCCAGCAGCCGTAGCGGGAGGGCCGGCACAGATACGCAGTATTTT	CASSRSGRAGTDTQYF
.	TRBV21-1	many	TRBJ2-4	TGTGCCAGCAGCAAAAGTTCGGAAAGGAGAGCGGAGCCCCTTCTAGCCAAAAACATTCAGTACTTC	CASSKSSERRAEPLLAKNIQYF
.	TRBV16	many	TRBJ1-2	TGTGCCAGCAGCCAATCTTTTAGAGGATTCGAGAATGGCTACACCTTC	CASSQSFRGFENGYTF
.	TRBV28	.	TRBJ1-2	TGTGCCAGCAGTTCTGGAGGCCCTAACTATGGCTACACCTTC	CASSSGGPNYGYTF
TRBD1	TRBV12-3/TRBV12-4	medium-sized	TRBJ1-2	TGTGCCAGCAGTTTGGGACAGGGGGGCTATGGCTACACCTTC	CASSLGQGGYGYTF
TRBD1	TRBV5-1	few	TRBJ2-1	TGCGCCAGCAGCTTGGGGACAGGGAATGAGCAGTTCTTC	CASSLGTGNEQFF
.	TRBV13	medium-sized	TRBJ1-1	TGTGCCAGCAGCCCTGTCGGAGGTAGGCACACTGAAGCTTTCTTT	CASSPVGGRHTEAFF
.	TRBV6-1	few	TRBJ1-1	TGTGCCAGCACCCCGTATAACGGGTACACTGAAGCTTTCTTT	CASTPYNGYTEAFF
TRBD2	TRBV11-2	many	TRBJ2-7	TGTGCCAGCAGCTTCCTAGCGGGAGCCTCCTACGAGCAGTACTTC	CASSFLAGASYEQYF
.	TRBV6-1	medium-sized	TRBJ2-5	TGTGCCAGCAGTGAATTGGGCTTACTACAAGAGACCCAGTACTTC	CASSELGLLQETQYF
.	TRBV7-9	.	TRBJ2-1	TGTGCCAGCAGCCCGCCGCAGGGAGGTGGCAATGAGCAGTTCTTC	CASSPPQGGGNEQFF
TRBD1	TRBV6-2/TRBV6-3	many	TRBJ1-1	TGTGCCAGCAGACTTTCAGGGGGCACTGAAGCTTTCTTT	CASRLSGGTEAFF
.	TRBV28	few	TRBJ2-2	TGTGCCAGCAGTTTATGGCAGGGGTCCACCGGGGAGCTGTTTTTT	CASSLWQGSTGELFF
TRBD2	TRBV6-5	.	TRBJ2-7	TGTGCCAGCAGTCTCTCCAAACATGGGGCGGGAGACTACGAGCAGTACTTC	CASSLSKHGAGDYEQYF
TRBD2	TRBV9	.	TRBJ2-1	TGTGCCAGCAGCGTAGGGGGTCTGACGGGAGGAAGGCGATTGGAGCAGTTCTTC	CASSVGGLTGGRRLEQFF
TRBD1	TRBV3-1	few	TRBJ1-3	TGTGCCAGCAGGGGGACAGGGGGCTCTGGAAACACCATATATTTT	CASRGTGGSGNTIYF
.	TRBV20-1	.	TRBJ1-1	TGCAGTGCTAGAACGGGTCATAACACTGAAGCTTTCTTT	CSARTGHNTEAFF
.	TRBV15	many	TRBJ2-5	TGTGCCACCAGCAGAGATTCTAGAGGGGAGACCCAGTACTTC	CATSRDSRGETQYF
.	TRBV7-8	few	TRBJ2-1	TGTGCCAGCAGCCCCCGAGGGGTTGGCAATGAGCAGTTCTTC	CASSPRGVGNEQFF
TRBD1	TRBV28	once	TRBJ2-7	TGTGCCAGCAGCCCGGGACAGGAGGTCTTCGAGCAGTACTTC	CASSPGQEVFEQYF
.	TRBV7-2	medium-sized	TRBJ2-7	TGTGCCAGCAGCTTCGGGCTTAACTACGAGCAGTACTTC	CASSFGLNYEQYF
.	TRBV7-6	.	TRBJ1-1	TGTGCCAGCAGCTTAGACAGGGAAGGGTTTGCTTTCTTT	CASSLDREGFAFF
.	TRBV27	many	TRBJ2-2	TGTGCCAGCAGTCCTCGTGGGGCCGGGGAGCTGTTTTTT	CASSPRGAGELFF
TRBD2	TRBV2	medium-sized	TRBJ2-2	TGTGCCAGCAGTGAACGGGAGGGAGGCACCGGGGAGCTGTTTTTT	CASSEREGGTGELFF
TRBD2	TRBV12-3/TRBV12-4	few	TRBJ2-5	TGTGCCAGCAGCCCCGAGGGGACTAGCGGCCAAGAGACCCAGTACTTC	CASSPEGTSGQETQYF
.	TRBV7-2	.	TRBJ2-3	TGTGCCAGCAGCTGGGGGGATACGCAGTATTTT	CASSWGDTQYF
.	TRBV4-1	.	TRBJ2-1	TGCGCCAGCAGCCAAGACCGGGAATCCGAAATTCAGGAGCAGTTCTTC	CASSQDRESEIQEQFF
TRBD2	TRBV5-1	medium-sized	TRBJ2-1	TGCGCCAGCAGCGTAGCGGGGGGGGTAAATGAGCAGTTCTTC	CASSVAGGVNEQFF
TRBD2	TRBV5-1	.	TRBJ2-7	TGCGCCAGCAGCCCCCGGCTAGCGGGAGGCCAGCCCCCCTACGAGCAGTACTTC	CASSPRLAGGQPPYEQYF
.	TRBV7-3	many	TRBJ2-7	TGTGCCAGCAGCCCCGCGGCAGGCGACGAGCAGTACTTC	CASSPAAGDEQYF
.	TRBV4-3	medium-sized	TRBJ2-7	TGCGCCAGCAGCCAAGCCAATCCATACTCGGGACTGCATTCCTACGAGCAGTACTTC	CASSQANPYSGLHSYEQYF
.	TRBV20-1	once	TRBJ1-5	TGCAGTGCTAGACGTACAGAGGACAATCAGCCCCAGCATTTT	CSARRTEDNQPQHF
.	TRBV7-2	medium-sized	TRBJ2-1	TGTGCCAGCAGCTTAGCCGTAGCACTCCTTAATGAGCAGTTCTTC	CASSLAVALLNEQFF
.	TRBV7-6	medium-sized	TRBJ2-5	TGTGCCAGCAGCACTAATCGAGGGAGTCGGGAGACCCAGTACTTC	CASSTNRGSRETQYF
TRBD2	TRBV27	medium-sized	TRBJ2-5	TGTGCCAGCAGTCCTGGCCTGCTAGCGGGAGCCATGGTAGAGACCCAGTACTTC	CASSPGLLAGAMVETQYF
TRBD2	TRBV5-4	.	TRBJ2-5	TGTGCCAGCAGTTCACGTAGCGGGAGAGAGACCCAGTACTTC	CASSSRSGRETQYF
.	TRBV29-1	medium-sized	TRBJ2-5	TGCAGCGTTGGCGGTGGGGGACAAGAGACCCAGTACTTC	CSVGGGGQETQYF
.	TRBV28	many	TRBJ2-6	TGTGCCACCAACAGGGCTGGGGCTTCTGGGGCCAACGTCCTGACTTTC	CATNRAGASGANVLTF
.	TRBV5-6	few	TRBJ1-1	TGTGCCAGCAACGCGAGGTTCCTTAACACTGAAGCTTTCTTT	CASNARFLNTEAFF
TRBD1	TRBV28	many	TRBJ1-2	TGTGCCAGCAGGGGACAGGGCAACTATGGCTACACCTTC	CASRGQGNYGYTF
.	TRBV12-3/TRBV12-4	.	TRBJ1-5	TGTGCCAGCAGTTTTGGGGGTCAGCACCAGCATTTT	CASSFGGQHQHF
.	TRBV20-1	medium-sized	TRBJ1-5	TGCAGTGCTGGTTTGAGAGCGATCAATCAGCCCCAGCATTTT	CSAGLRAINQPQHF
TRBD2	TRBV20-1	.	TRBJ2-1	TGCAGTGCTATCCGTCCGGGACTAGCGAACAATGAGCAGTTCTTC	CSAIRPGLANNEQFF
TRBD1	TRBV20-1	many	TRBJ2-7	TGCGTATCAGATCGGGACAGAGCAATCTACGAGCAGTACTTC	CVSDRDRAIYEQYF
TRBD1	TRBV10-2	few	TRBJ2-3	TGCGCCAGCAGTGAAGGGACAGACACAGATACGCAGTATTTT	CASSEGTDTDTQYF
TRBD1	TRBV6-1	.	TRBJ1-1	TGTGCCAGCAGTCCCCGGACAGGGCAGATCACTGAAGCTTTCTTT	CASSPRTGQITEAFF
.	TRBV20-1	.	TRBJ2-6	TGCAGTGCCGATAAGGGGAGCGTCTCTGGGGCCAACGTCCTGACTTTC	CSADKGSVSGANVLTF
.	TRBV6-5	many	TRBJ2-5	TGTGCCAGCCGACCGAGCGGAAAAGAGACCCAGTACTTC	CASRPSGKETQYF